This TCR beta chain emerged from a study of T cell responses to AZD1222 COVID-19 vaccine. The CDR3 runs 15 residues. Trimming removed 0 bases at V and 0 bases at J, with 7 bases between. In germline, CDR1 is SGHKS, CDR2 YYEKEE (reference sequence). Measured with immunoSEQ multiplex PCR; TCRdb has only the in-frame clones, and not every one. The sample records some 130,000 clones, 85% being singletons. Sample: peripheral blood, taken 28 days after the second dose of the MenACWY control vaccine. The J gene is TRBJ1-5, the V gene TRBV5-5, with D hard to call. The source of this sequence is an adult who received the MenACWY meningococcal vaccine as a control. CDR3 protein: CASSLGPNSNQPQHF. Written as DNA, the CDR3 is TGTGCCAGCAGCTTGGGACCCAATAGCAATCAGCCCCAGCATTTT.